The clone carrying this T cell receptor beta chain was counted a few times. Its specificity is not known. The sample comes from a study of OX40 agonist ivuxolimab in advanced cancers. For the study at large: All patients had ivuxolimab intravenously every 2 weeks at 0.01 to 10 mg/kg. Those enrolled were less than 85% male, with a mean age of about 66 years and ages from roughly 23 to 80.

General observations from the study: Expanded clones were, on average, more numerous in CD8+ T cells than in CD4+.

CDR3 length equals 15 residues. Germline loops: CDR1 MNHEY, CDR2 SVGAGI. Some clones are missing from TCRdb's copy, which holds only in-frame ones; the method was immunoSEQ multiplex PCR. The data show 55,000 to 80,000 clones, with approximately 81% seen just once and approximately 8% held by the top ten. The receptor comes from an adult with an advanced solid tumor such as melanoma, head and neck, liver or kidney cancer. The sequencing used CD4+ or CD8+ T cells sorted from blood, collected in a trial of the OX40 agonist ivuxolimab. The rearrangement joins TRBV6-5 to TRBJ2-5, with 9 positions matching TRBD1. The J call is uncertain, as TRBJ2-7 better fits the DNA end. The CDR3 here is CASSPGQGRVGEQYF. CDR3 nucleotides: TGTGCCAGCAGCCCTGGACAGGGGAGGGTCGGCGAGCAGTACTTC.